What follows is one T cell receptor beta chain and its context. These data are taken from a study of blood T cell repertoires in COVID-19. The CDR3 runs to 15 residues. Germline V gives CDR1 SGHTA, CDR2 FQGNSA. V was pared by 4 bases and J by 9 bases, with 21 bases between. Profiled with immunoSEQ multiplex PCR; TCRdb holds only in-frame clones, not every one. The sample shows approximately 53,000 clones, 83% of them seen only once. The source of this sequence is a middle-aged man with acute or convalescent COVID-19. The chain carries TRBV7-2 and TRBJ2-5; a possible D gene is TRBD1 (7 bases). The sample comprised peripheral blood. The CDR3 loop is CASSYRDSAGGAQYF. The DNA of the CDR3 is TGTGCCAGCAGCTACCGGGACAGCGCCGGAGGGGCCCAGTACTTC.